The sequence of this T cell receptor beta chain was determined in a study of blood T cell repertoires in COVID-19. About the research overall: Material from acute and convalescent COVID-19 was sourced from the United States, Italy and Spain. Sample material is recorded as cDNA or gDNA derived from T cells, B-cell-depleted T cells, or PBMCs.

Germline CDR1 and CDR2: LGHDT and YNNKEL (reference sequence). This CDR3 is built from 17 residues. The ends lost 0 bases at V and 7 bases at J; junction bases unmatched: 9. Per the original methods: Reference gene primer amplification gave nucleated cell count estimates. Profiling relied on immunoSEQ multiplex PCR, and the TCRdb table lists in-frame clones only, not all of them. V and J calls and clone size are as listed in that table; D and trimming were resolved from the DNA. The table lists fewer than 100,000 clones, around 79% of them singletons, with around 10% in the top ten. The chain carries TRBV3-1 (or the pseudogene TRBV3-2) and TRBJ2-2, with TRBD2 matching 9 bases. The source of this sequence is a man between 50 and 59 years old with acute or convalescent COVID-19. The specimen sequenced was peripheral blood. The CDR3 DNA reads as TGTGCCAGCAGCCAAGAACGCCAGCGGGAGGACGACGGGGAGCTGTTTTTT. As protein: CASSQERQREDDGELFF.